The 27 T cell receptor beta chains in this list originate from one sample, sequenced in a study of cytomegalovirus exposure and HLA in healthy donors. The PCR used 60 Vbeta and 13 Jbeta primers. TCRdb keeps only in-frame clones here, not all; method: immunoSEQ multiplex PCR. The sample yields about 53,000 clones, of which the top ten take up 9.5% to 15%. The sample taken for sequencing was PBMCs. The receptors were sampled from a man younger than 35 in good health and CMV-seropositive.

The V gene is TRBV18, the J gene TRBJ1-1, with D unclear. CDR3 length: 14 amino acids. Trimming stripped 2 bases from V and 8 bases from J, with 15 bases between. CDR1 is KGHSH and CDR2 is LQKENI in the germline V gene. The CDR3 protein is CASSPGRIAPEAFF. Written as DNA, the CDR3 is TGTGCCAGCTCACCAGGACGGATAGCGCCCGAAGCTTTCTTT.

The chain couples TRBV5-1 to TRBJ2-2; 8 nucleotides match TRBD1. CDR1 SGHRS and CDR2 YFSETQ come from the germline V gene. V lost 4 bases, J lost 4 bases, and 12 bases stayed unmatched. The CDR3 is made up of 17 amino acids. CDR3 amino acids: CASSPTGTGVITGELFF. The CDR3 bases are TGCGCCAGCAGCCCGACCGGGACAGGAGTCATCACCGGGGAGCTGTTTTTT.

The chain is built from TRBV28 and TRBJ2-7; 9 bases map to TRBD1. V lost 1 base, J lost 3 bases, and 7 bases stayed unmatched. The CDR3 contains 16 residues. The germline V gene has CDR1 MDHEN and CDR2 SYDVKM. CDR3 region: CASSLSWDRANYEQYF. As DNA, the CDR3 is TGTGCCAGCAGTTTATCGTGGGACAGGGCGAACTACGAGCAGTACTTC.

The rearrangement links TRBV29-1 to TRBJ2-5; TRBD2 matches 7 bases. CDR1 and CDR2 from the germline V gene are SQVTM and ANQGSEA. V gave up 6 bases and J gave up 2 bases; unmatched junction bases: 15. The CDR3 spans 16 residues. The CDR3 DNA reads TGCAGCGTGGTACCGATGGCAGCGGGATTTCAAGAGACCCAGTACTTC. This sequence encodes CSVVPMAAGFQETQYF.

V usage is TRBV18 and J usage is TRBJ2-3, with 9 positions matching TRBD2. From germline, CDR1 is KGHSH and CDR2 LQKENI. This CDR3 is built from 15 residues. After removal of 1 base from V and 4 bases from J, the junction contained 3 bases not matched to a gene. CDR3: CASSPRGGRADTQYF. CDR3 bases: TGTGCCAGCTCACCACGGGGCGGGAGGGCAGATACGCAGTATTTT.

The chain has TRBV2 and TRBJ2-3; 11 nucleotides agree with TRBD2. Germline V gene lookup returns CDR1 SNHLY and CDR2 FYNNEI. This CDR3 comprises 17 residues. V shed 6 bases and J 7 bases; nucleotides not matched to a gene: 15. The CDR3 sequence is CASRPPLAGGSYHTQYF. DNA for the CDR3: TGTGCCAGCAGGCCCCCTCTAGCGGGAGGATCTTATCATACGCAGTATTTT.

The V and J genes are TRBV5-4 and TRBJ2-2, with 13 bases identical to TRBD2. Trimming at V came to 4 bases and at J to 7 bases, leaving 7 bases not matched to a gene. CDR1 is SGHNT and CDR2 is YYREEE in the germline V gene (reference sequence). The CDR3 extends over 16 amino acids. CDR3 sequence reads: CASSRLAGGLGGELFF. CDR3 in DNA: TGTGCCAGCAGCCGACTAGCGGGAGGTCTGGGCGGGGAGCTGTTTTTT.

CDR3 sequence (DNA): TGTGCCAGCAGCTCTTGGCAGGGAAATTACGAGCAGTACTTC. Amino acids: CASSSWQGNYEQYF. V gene TRBV5-8 combines with J gene TRBJ2-7, with a weak D call TRBD1 (5 bases). CDR1 is SGHTS and CDR2 is YDEGEE in the germline V gene. This CDR3 region has 14 residues. Trimming pared 3 bases from V and 4 bases from J, leaving 14 bases between.

The chain has TRBV4-1 and TRBJ1-4; 7 nucleotides align to TRBD1. J lost 5 bases, V lost 1 base, and 7 bases had no gene match. The CDR3 is 16 amino acids. CDR1 and CDR2 from the germline V gene are MGHRA and YSYEKL. CDR3 coding DNA: TGCGCCAGCAGCCAAGGAAAAGGAGGGGGCAATGAAAAACTGTTTTTT. As protein: CASSQGKGGGNEKLFF.

The chain joins TRBV4-1 to TRBJ2-7; 11 bases align to TRBD2. CDR3 length equals 18 residues. J lost 1 base, V lost 4 bases, and 12 bases had no gene match. CDR1 is MGHRA, CDR2 YSYEKL, per germline. CDR3 in amino acids: CASSLRTSGSTRSYEQYF. CDR3 DNA: TGCGCCAGCAGCCTTAGGACTAGCGGGTCTACCCGATCCTACGAGCAGTACTTC.

J is TRBJ1-2 and V is TRBV2; 7 bases line up with TRBD1. V dropped 4 bases and J dropped 0; count of bases not matched to a gene: 5. Germline V lookup: CDR1 SNHLY, CDR2 FYNNEI. This CDR3 comprises 15 residues. The CDR3 DNA reads as TGTGCCAGCAGTGTTGGGACAGACCCTAACTATGGCTACACCTTC. Residues: CASSVGTDPNYGYTF.

The chain combines TRBV7-9 with TRBJ1-2, with 7 bases that match TRBD1. Germline V lookup: CDR1 SEHNR, CDR2 FQNEAQ (reference sequence). The CDR3 covers 15 residues. Unmatched junction bases numbered 7, after V lost 4 bases and J lost 2 bases. Here the CDR3 reads CASSSSGTANYGYTF. The CDR3 DNA reads as TGTGCCAGCAGCTCCTCCGGGACAGCCAACTATGGCTACACCTTC.

V gene TRBV28 combines with J gene TRBJ1-1; no reliable D call. The CDR3 sequence is 15 residues long. From germline, CDR1 is MDHEN and CDR2 SYDVKM. Trimming pared 8 bases from V and 0 bases from J, leaving 16 bases between. CDR3 region: CASLPPSGMNTEAFF. CDR3 DNA: TGTGCCAGCCTTCCCCCCTCGGGGATGAACACTGAAGCTTTCTTT. The complete variable domain, with remaining parts taken from reference TRBV28 and TRBJ1-1, reads DVKVTQSSRYLVKRTGEKVFLECVQDMDHENMFWYRQDPGLGLRLIYFSYDVKMKEKGDIPEGYSVSREKKERFSLILESASTNQTSMYLCASLPPSGMNTEAFFGQGTRLTVV.

The gene calls are TRBV19 and TRBJ2-1, with TRBD2 matching 9 bases. Germline-derived CDR1 and CDR2 are LNHDA and SQIVND (reference sequence). J lost 5 bases, V lost 0 bases, and 5 bases had no gene match. CDR3 length equals 16 residues. The CDR3 loop reads CASSIERLAVNNEQFF. DNA for the CDR3: TGTGCCAGTAGTATAGAAAGACTAGCGGTGAACAATGAGCAGTTCTTC. Full variable domain (missing parts from reference TRBV19 and TRBJ2-1): DGGITQSPKYLFRKEGQNVTLSCEQNLNHDAMYWYRQDPGQGLRLIYYSQIVNDFQKGDIAEGYSVSREKKESFPLTVTSAQKNPTAFYLCASSIERLAVNNEQFFGPGTRLTVL.

The V gene is TRBV7-6, the J gene TRBJ2-1, with 7 positions matching TRBD2. Germline assignment: CDR1 SGHVS and CDR2 FNYEAQ. V lost 1 base and J lost 9; bases outside the gene matches: 3. This CDR3 contains 13 residues. The chain's CDR3 is CASSLGGEGEQFF. The CDR3 nucleotides are TGTGCCAGCAGCTTAGGAGGGGAGGGTGAGCAGTTCTTC.

As regards this clone: An end of the junction does not agree with germline; a read error may underlie this. V and J are TRBV10-3 and TRBJ1-5, with 10 positions matching TRBD1. This CDR3 is 15 amino acids long. Germline V gene lookup returns CDR1 ENHRY and CDR2 SYGVKD. For the CDR3, the DNA is TGTGCCATCGGTGAGTACGGGACAGGGGATCAGCCCCAGCATTTT. The encoded protein is CAIGEYGTGDQPQHF.

This rearrangement joins TRBV27 to TRBJ1-1; D ambiguous. Germline assignment: CDR1 MNHEY and CDR2 SMNVEV (reference sequence). V gave up 1 base and J gave up 6 bases, with 21 bases separating them. The CDR3 totals 17 residues. The CDR3 sequence is CASSLYPLHQPSSEAFF. CDR3 nucleotide sequence: TGTGCCAGCAGTTTATACCCCTTACACCAACCATCCTCTGAAGCTTTCTTT.

V usage is TRBV7-3 and J usage is TRBJ2-7; 9 nucleotides line up with TRBD1. There are 15 residues in the CDR3. Germline V gene lookup returns CDR1 SGHTA and CDR2 FQGTGA. V shed 2 bases, J shed 3 bases, and the junction held 5 bases outside the gene matches. CDR3 protein: CASSLLQGASYEQYF. CDR3 sequence (DNA): TGTGCCAGCAGCTTATTACAGGGGGCGAGCTACGAGCAGTACTTC.

As regards this clone: At one of its ends the junction is not consistent with the germline gene, which may arise from a read error. The chain links TRBV7-7 to TRBJ2-1, with 10 positions matching TRBD1. Germline CDR1 is SSHAT and CDR2 is FNYEAQ (reference sequence). This CDR3 is built from 17 residues. CDR3 nucleotides: TGTGCTAGCAGCCTTTTAACCGGGACAGGGGCGGGGAATGAGCAGTTCTTC. Amino acids: CASSLLTGTGAGNEQFF.

The chain employs TRBV5-1 and TRBJ2-5, with TRBD2 matching 10 bases. The DNA end is a closer match to TRBJ2-7, so the J assignment may be wrong. The CDR3 spans 15 residues. Per the germline V gene, CDR1 is SGHRS and CDR2 is YFSETQ. This chain's CDR3 is CASSPTIAGGYEQYF. DNA for the CDR3: TGCGCCAGCAGCCCAACTATAGCGGGAGGCTACGAGCAGTACTTC.

The V and J genes are TRBV10-3 and TRBJ2-3, with D possibly TRBD2 on 5 matching bases. V lost 11 bases, J lost 0 bases, and 18 bases lay in between. Germline assignment: CDR1 ENHRY and CDR2 SYGVKD. The CDR3 is made up of 15 amino acids. CDR3 in DNA: TGTGCCGTTCACCCCGGTGGACTGAGCACAGATACGCAGTATTTT. Translating gives CAVHPGGLSTDTQYF.

V is TRBV7-2 and J is TRBJ2-7, with 13 bases fitting TRBD2. V gave up 5 bases and J gave up 5 bases; unmatched junction bases: 9. The CDR3 totals 16 residues. Germline V gives CDR1 SGHTA, CDR2 FQGNSA. As DNA, the CDR3 is TGTGCCAGCAGCCCTCAAGGGACTAGCGGGATCCACGAGCAGTACTTC. Protein: CASSPQGTSGIHEQYF. The variable domain in full, with the rest retrieved from reference TRBV7-2 and TRBJ2-7, is GAGVSQSPSNKVTEKGKDVELRCDPISGHTALYWYRQSLGQGLEFLIYFQGNSAPDKSGLPSDRFSAERTGGSVSTLTIQRTQQEDSAVYLCASSPQGTSGIHEQYFGPGTRLTVT.

This rearrangement joins TRBV19 to TRBJ2-5, with 8 bases fitting TRBD1. V shed 6 bases and J 5 bases; nucleotides not matched to a gene: 14. CDR1 LNHDA and CDR2 SQIVND come from the germline V gene (reference sequence). The CDR3 sequence is 16 residues long. CDR3 bases: TGTGCCAGTAGCACCCTACCGACAGGGGCGATGGAGACCCAGTACTTC. It specifies CASSTLPTGAMETQYF.

The V call is TRBV9, the J call TRBJ2-2, with a weak D call TRBD2 (6 bases). Trimming took off 4 bases at V and 3 bases at J, with 13 bases between the two ends. The CDR3 runs to 15 residues. Germline V gene data show CDR1 as SGDLS and CDR2 as YYNGEE. The CDR3 DNA reads as TGTGCCAGCAGCCCCGGGAGACCCCACACCGGGGAGCTGTTTTTT. Translation gives CASSPGRPHTGELFF.

The chain recombines TRBV6-6 with TRBJ1-2; possible D gene TRBD1, 5 bases. Trimming shortened V by 0 bases and J by 4 bases, and 12 bases separated the two germline ends. The CDR3 extends over 15 amino acids. Germline V CDR1 and CDR2: MNHNY, SVGAGI (reference sequence). The CDR3 reads CASSYSPGFAYGYTF. The DNA for the CDR3 is TGTGCCAGCAGTTACTCACCAGGGTTCGCCTATGGCTACACCTTC.

This chain links TRBV7-6 with TRBJ1-1; the D gene is possibly TRBD1 (5 bases). This CDR3 comprises 14 residues. V lost 1 base, J lost 5 bases, and 11 bases lay in between. Per germline, CDR1 SGHVS and CDR2 FNYEAQ. The CDR3 loop reads CASSLGPGWTEAFF. CDR3 DNA: TGTGCCAGCAGCTTAGGACCAGGGTGGACTGAAGCTTTCTTT.

This chain joins TRBV10-3 and TRBJ2-7; D possibly corresponds to TRBD2 (5 bases). The CDR3 loop spans 16 amino acids. Trimming shortened V by 0 bases and J by 5 bases, and 17 bases separated the two germline ends. CDR1 and CDR2 from the germline V gene are ENHRY and SYGVKD. The CDR3 DNA reads TGTGCCATCAGTGAGTCCGCTAGCAAACGGGTTGACGAGCAGTACTTC. Encoded protein: CAISESASKRVDEQYF.